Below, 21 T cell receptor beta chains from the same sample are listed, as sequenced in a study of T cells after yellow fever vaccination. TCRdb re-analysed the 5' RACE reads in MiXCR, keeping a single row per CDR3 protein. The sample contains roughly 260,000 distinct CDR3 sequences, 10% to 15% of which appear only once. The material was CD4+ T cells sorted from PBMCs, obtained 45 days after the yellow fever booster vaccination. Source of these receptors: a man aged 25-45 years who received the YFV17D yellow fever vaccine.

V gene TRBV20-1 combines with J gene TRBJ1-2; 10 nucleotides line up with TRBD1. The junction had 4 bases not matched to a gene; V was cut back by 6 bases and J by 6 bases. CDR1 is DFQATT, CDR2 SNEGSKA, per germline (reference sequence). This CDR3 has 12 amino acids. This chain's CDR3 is CSAGQGVDGYTF. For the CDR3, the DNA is TGCAGTGCAGGACAGGGGGTCGATGGCTACACCTTC.

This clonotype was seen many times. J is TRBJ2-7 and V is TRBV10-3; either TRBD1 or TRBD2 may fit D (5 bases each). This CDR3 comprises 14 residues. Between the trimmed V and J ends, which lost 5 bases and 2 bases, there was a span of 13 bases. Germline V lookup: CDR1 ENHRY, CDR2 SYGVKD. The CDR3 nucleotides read TGTGCCATCAGTCCCCGGGACGGGACCTACGAGCAGTACTTC. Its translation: CAISPRDGTYEQYF.

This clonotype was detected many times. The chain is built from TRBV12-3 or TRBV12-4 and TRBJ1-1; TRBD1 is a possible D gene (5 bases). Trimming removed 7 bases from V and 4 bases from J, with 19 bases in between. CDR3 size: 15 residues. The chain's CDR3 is CASNQRRGGGTEAFF. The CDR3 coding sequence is TGTGCCAGCAACCAAAGACGGGGCGGAGGCACTGAAGCTTTCTTT.

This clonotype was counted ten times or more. The chain's CDR3 is CSARGSGGYEQYF. As DNA, the CDR3 is TGCAGTGCTAGAGGGTCGGGAGGGTACGAGCAGTACTTC. This chain links TRBV20-1 with TRBJ2-7; 8 nucleotides line up with TRBD2. With 1 base clipped from V and 4 bases from J, the junction kept 3 bases outside the gene matches. This CDR3 comprises 13 residues. CDR1 is DFQATT, CDR2 SNEGSKA, per germline (reference sequence).

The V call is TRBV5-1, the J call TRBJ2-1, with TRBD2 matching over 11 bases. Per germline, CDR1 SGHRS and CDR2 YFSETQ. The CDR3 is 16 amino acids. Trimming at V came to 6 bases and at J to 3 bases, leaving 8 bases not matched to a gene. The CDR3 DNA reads TGCGCCAGCAAGGGGGTTGGGACTAGCGGCTACAATGAGCAGTTCTTC. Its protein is CASKGVGTSGYNEQFF.

CDR3 amino acids: CAWKQGSEQYF. DNA for the CDR3: TGTGCCTGGAAACAGGGTAGCGAGCAGTACTTC. J is TRBJ2-7 and V is TRBV30, with a possible D match to TRBD1 (6 bases). Trimming removed 4 bases from V and 6 bases from J, with 10 bases in between. The CDR3 is 11 amino acids. CDR1 GTSNPN and CDR2 SVGIG come from the germline V gene (reference sequence).

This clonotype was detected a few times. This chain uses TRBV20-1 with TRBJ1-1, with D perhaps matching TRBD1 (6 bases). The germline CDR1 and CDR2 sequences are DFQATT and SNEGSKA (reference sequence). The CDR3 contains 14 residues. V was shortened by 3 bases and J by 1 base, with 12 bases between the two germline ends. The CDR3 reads CSARFRGANTEAFF. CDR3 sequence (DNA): TGCAGTGCTAGGTTCCGGGGGGCGAACACTGAAGCTTTCTTT.

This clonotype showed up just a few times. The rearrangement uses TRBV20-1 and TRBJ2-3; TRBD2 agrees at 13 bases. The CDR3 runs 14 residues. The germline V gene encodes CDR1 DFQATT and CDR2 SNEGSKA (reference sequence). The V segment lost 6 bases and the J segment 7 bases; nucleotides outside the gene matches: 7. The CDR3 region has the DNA TGCAGTGCGAAACTAGCGGGAGGGCCGAATACGCAGTATTTT. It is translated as CSAKLAGGPNTQYF.

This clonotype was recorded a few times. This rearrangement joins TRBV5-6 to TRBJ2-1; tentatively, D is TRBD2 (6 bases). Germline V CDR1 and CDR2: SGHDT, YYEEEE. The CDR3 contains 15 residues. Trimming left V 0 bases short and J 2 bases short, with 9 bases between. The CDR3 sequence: CASSLVLATYNEQFF. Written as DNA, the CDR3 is TGTGCCAGCAGCTTGGTACTAGCTACCTACAATGAGCAGTTCTTC.

The CDR3 bases are TGCGCCAGCAGCCACGGACAGGGAGGGGAAAAACTGTTTTTT. Translation gives CASSHGQGGEKLFF. This sequence joins TRBV5-1 and TRBJ1-4; 8 positions match TRBD1. The CDR3 is 14 residues long. CDR1 and CDR2 from the germline V gene are SGHRS and YFSETQ. V lost 4 bases to trimming and J lost 8 bases; unmatched junction nucleotides: 7.

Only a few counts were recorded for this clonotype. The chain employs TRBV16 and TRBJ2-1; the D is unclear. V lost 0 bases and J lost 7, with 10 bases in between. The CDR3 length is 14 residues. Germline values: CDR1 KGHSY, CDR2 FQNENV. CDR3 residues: CASSQSRSLNEQFF. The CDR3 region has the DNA TGTGCCAGCAGCCAATCGCGTAGCCTGAATGAGCAGTTCTTC. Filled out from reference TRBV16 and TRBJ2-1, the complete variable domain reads GEEVAQTPKHLVRGEGQKAKLYCAPIKGHSYVFWYQQVLKNEFKFLISFQNENVFDETGMPKERFSAKCLPNSPCSLEIQATKLEDSAVYFCASSQSRSLNEQFFGPGTRLTVL.

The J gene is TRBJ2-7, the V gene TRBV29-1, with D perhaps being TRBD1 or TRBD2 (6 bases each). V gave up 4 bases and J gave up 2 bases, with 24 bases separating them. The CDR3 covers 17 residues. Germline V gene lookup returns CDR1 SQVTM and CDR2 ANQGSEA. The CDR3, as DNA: TGCAGCGTTGGATACCTTCCGCGGGGAACAGGGACCTACGAGCAGTACTTC. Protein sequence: CSVGYLPRGTGTYEQYF.

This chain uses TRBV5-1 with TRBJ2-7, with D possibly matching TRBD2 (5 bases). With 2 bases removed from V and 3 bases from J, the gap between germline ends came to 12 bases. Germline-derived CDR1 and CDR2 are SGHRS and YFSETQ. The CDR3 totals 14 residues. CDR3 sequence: CASSFGPAGYEQYF. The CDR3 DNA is TGCGCCAGCAGCTTTGGGCCCGCGGGCTACGAGCAGTACTTC.

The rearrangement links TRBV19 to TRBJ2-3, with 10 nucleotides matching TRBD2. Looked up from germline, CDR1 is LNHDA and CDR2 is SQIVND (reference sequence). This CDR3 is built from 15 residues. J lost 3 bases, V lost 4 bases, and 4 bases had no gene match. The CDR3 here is CASSTSGRGTDTQYF. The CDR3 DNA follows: TGTGCCAGTAGTACCAGCGGGAGGGGTACAGATACGCAGTATTTT.

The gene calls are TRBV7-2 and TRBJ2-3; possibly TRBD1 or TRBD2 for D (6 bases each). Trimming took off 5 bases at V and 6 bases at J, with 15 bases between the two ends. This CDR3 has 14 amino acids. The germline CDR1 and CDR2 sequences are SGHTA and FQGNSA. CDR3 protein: CASSPGATSDTQYF. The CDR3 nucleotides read TGTGCCAGCAGCCCGGGGGCGACCAGTGATACGCAGTATTTT.

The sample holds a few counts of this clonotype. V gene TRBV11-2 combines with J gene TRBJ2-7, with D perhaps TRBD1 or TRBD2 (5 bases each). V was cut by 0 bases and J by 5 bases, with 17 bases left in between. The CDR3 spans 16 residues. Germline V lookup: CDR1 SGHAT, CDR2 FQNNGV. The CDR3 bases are TGTGCCAGCAGCTTAGATCTAGCCCGGGGCAGGGACGAGCAGTACTTC. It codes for CASSLDLARGRDEQYF.

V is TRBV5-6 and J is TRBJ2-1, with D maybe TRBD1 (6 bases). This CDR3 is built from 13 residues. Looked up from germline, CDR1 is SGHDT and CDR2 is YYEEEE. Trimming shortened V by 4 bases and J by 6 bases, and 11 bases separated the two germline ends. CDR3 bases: TGTGCCAGCAGCGTTACCAGGGGCAATGAGCAGTTCTTC. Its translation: CASSVTRGNEQFF. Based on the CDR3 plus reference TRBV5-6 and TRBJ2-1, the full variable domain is DAGVTQSPTHLIKTRGQQVTLRCSPKSGHDTVSWYQQALGQGPQFIFQYYEEEERQRGNFPDRFSGHQFPNYSSELNVNALLLGDSALYLCASSVTRGNEQFFGPGTRLTVL.

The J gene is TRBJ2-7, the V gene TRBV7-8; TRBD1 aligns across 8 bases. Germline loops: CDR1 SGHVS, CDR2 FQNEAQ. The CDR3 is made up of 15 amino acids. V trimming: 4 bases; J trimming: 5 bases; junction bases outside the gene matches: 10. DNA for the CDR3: TGTGCCAGCAGCTCTCAGGGGGCGTACTTTGACGAGCAGTACTTC. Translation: CASSSQGAYFDEQYF.

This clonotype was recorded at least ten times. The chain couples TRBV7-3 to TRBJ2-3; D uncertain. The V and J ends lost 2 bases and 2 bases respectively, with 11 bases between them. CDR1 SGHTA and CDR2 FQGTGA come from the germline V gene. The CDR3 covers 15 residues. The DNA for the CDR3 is TGTGCCAGCAGCTTATCCGGGCCGGCCACAGATACGCAGTATTTT. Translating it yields CASSLSGPATDTQYF. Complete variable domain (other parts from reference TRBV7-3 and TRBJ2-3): GAGVSQTPSNKVTEKGKYVELRCDPISGHTALYWYRQSLGQGPEFLIYFQGTGAADDSGLPNDRFFAVRPEGSVSTLKIQRTERGDSAVYLCASSLSGPATDTQYFGPGTRLTVL.

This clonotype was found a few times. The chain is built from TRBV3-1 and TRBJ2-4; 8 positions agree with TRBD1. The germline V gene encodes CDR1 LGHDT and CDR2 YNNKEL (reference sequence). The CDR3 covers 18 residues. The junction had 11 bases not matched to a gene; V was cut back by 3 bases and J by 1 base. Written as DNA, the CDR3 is TGTGCCAGCAGCCACGAATGCAGGGGGCAGGGGGCCAAAAACATTCAGTACTTC. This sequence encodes CASSHECRGQGAKNIQYF. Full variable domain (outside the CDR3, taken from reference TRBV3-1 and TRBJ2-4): DTAVSQTPKYLVTQMGNDKSIKCEQNLGHDTMYWYKQDSKKFLKIMFSYNNKELIINETVPNRFSPKSPDKAHLNLHINSLELGDSAVYFCASSHECRGQGAKNIQYFGAGTRLSVL.

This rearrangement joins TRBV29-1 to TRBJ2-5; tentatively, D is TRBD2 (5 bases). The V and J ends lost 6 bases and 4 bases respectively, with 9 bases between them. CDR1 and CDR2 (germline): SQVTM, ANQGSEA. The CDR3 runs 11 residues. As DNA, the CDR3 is TGCAGCGTGGCGGGTGCAGAGACCCAGTACTTC. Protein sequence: CSVAGAETQYF. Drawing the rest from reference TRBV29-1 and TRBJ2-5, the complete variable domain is SAVISQKPSRDICQRGTSLTIQCQVDSQVTMMFWYRQQPGQSLTLIATANQGSEATYESGFVIDKFPISRPNLTFSTLTVSNMSPEDSSIYLCSVAGAETQYFGPGTRLLVL.